The sequence of this T cell receptor beta chain was determined in a study of long-term antiretroviral therapy in people with HIV. Germline V gene lookup returns CDR1 MNHNS and CDR2 SASEGT. CDR3 length: 15 amino acids. Trimming removed 6 bases from V and 5 bases from J; junction bases left unmatched: 9. With survey level as its setting, the immunoSEQ assay was v3.0. TCRdb keeps only in-frame clones here, not all; method: immunoSEQ multiplex PCR. The repertoire holds 33,000 or so clones, with around 82% as singletons. The receptor was isolated from a man aged 18 to 35 with HIV. The chain has TRBV6-1 and TRBJ2-1, with TRBD1 matching over 8 bases. Here the sequenced sample was unsorted PBMCs, taken 0.3 years after starting antiretroviral therapy. In DNA, the CDR3 is TGTGCCAGCAGAGGCCGAGGACAGGGAAACAATGAGCAGTTCTTC. Its translation: CASRGRGQGNNEQFF.